Below are 20 T cell receptor beta chains sequenced from a single sample in a study of cytomegalovirus exposure and HLA in healthy donors. PCR primers comprised 60 Vbeta and 13 Jbeta primers. The assay was immunoSEQ multiplex PCR, and TCRdb's table has in-frame clones only and misses some. The repertoire has approximately 150,000 clones, roughly four fifths of them found once; the top ten carry about 10%. Material: PBMCs. Receptors were obtained from a middle-aged man in good health and CMV-seropositive.

The rearrangement links TRBV27 to TRBJ2-1; perhaps TRBD1 as D (6 bases). Germline lookup yields CDR1 MNHEY and CDR2 SMNVEV (reference sequence). V lost 6 bases and J lost 6, with 15 bases in between. The CDR3 is 14 residues long. CDR3 DNA: TGTGCCAGCAGCTTCCAGGGGCGCGTCAATGAGCAGTTCTTC. Its translation is CASSFQGRVNEQFF.

J is TRBJ2-7 and V is TRBV10-3; maybe TRBD1 (5 bases). The CDR3 sequence is 13 residues long. V was cut by 2 bases and J by 3 bases, with 8 bases left in between. CDR1 and CDR2 (germline): ENHRY, SYGVKD. The CDR3 protein is CAISEMTDYEQYF. The CDR3 DNA sequence: TGTGCCATCAGTGAGATGACAGACTACGAGCAGTACTTC.

The rearrangement links TRBV11-3 to TRBJ2-1, with D maybe TRBD2 (7 bases). The CDR3 length is 13 residues. The ends were cut back, 1 base at V and 10 bases at J, with 11 bases in the middle. Germline V gene sequence: CDR1 SGHNT, CDR2 YENEEA. The CDR3: CASSLATGGEQFF. The CDR3 nucleotides read TGTGCCAGCAGCTTAGCGACGGGGGGCGAGCAGTTCTTC.

This chain connects TRBV28 to TRBJ1-2; the D is unclear. Trimming removed 11 bases from V and 7 bases from J, with 17 bases in between. From germline, CDR1 is MDHEN and CDR2 SYDVKM. This CDR3 has 12 residues. The CDR3 loop is CASTSGYLGYTF. The CDR3 region has the DNA TGTGCCTCCACCTCGGGGTATCTTGGCTACACCTTC.

The sample holds one count of this clone. This rearrangement joins TRBV10-3 to TRBJ2-3, with TRBD2 matching over 10 bases. After removal of 6 bases from V and 1 base from J, the junction contained 7 bases not matched to a gene. CDR1 and CDR2 from the germline V gene are ENHRY and SYGVKD. The CDR3 is 16 residues long. This CDR3 reads CAISRPAGGGTDTQYF. In nucleotides, the CDR3 is TGTGCCATCAGCCGTCCAGCGGGAGGGGGCACAGATACGCAGTATTTT.

Note on this clone: At one end the junction does not follow the germline gene, possibly because of a read error. The chain has TRBV7-7 and TRBJ2-2; perhaps TRBD1 as D (5 bases). Germline V gene data show CDR1 as SSHAT and CDR2 as FNYEAQ (reference sequence). This CDR3 has 14 amino acids. This CDR3 is CASSSLRETGELFF. CDR3 in DNA: TGTGCTAGCAGCTCCCTCAGGGAAACCGGGGAGCTGTTTTTT. Full variable domain (rest looked up from reference TRBV7-7 and TRBJ2-2): GAGVSQSPRYKVTKRGQDVTLRCDPISSHATLYWYQQALGQGPEFLTYFNYEAQPDKSGLPSDRFSAERPEGSISTLTIQRTEQRDSAMYRCASSSLRETGELFFGEGSRLTVL.

The chain recombines TRBV11-2 with TRBJ1-5; D is unresolved. CDR1 is SGHAT, CDR2 FQNNGV, per germline. The CDR3 is 14 residues long. Trimming took off 5 bases at V and 6 bases at J, with 14 bases between the two ends. Written as DNA, the CDR3 is TGTGCCAGCAGCCGAGGTCCCGGAGGTCAGCCCCAGCATTTT. Amino acids: CASSRGPGGQPQHF.

The chain combines TRBV11-3 with TRBJ2-5; 9 bases agree with TRBD1. The CDR3 has 15 amino acids. The germline V gene has CDR1 SGHNT and CDR2 YENEEA. Trimming took 1 base from V and 5 from J; bases not matched to a gene: 5. The CDR3 region has the DNA TGTGCCAGCAGCTTAGGGGGACAGGGTAGGGAGACCCAGTACTTC. Translating gives CASSLGGQGRETQYF.

The V and J genes are TRBV7-3 and TRBJ2-7; no clear D gene. This CDR3 comprises 15 residues. V shed 5 bases and J shed 3 bases, with 17 bases lying between them. The V gene's germline CDR1 is SGHTA and CDR2 FQGTGA. CDR3 sequence reads: CASSAAHGPIYEQYF. The CDR3 coding sequence is TGTGCCAGCAGCGCAGCCCATGGGCCAATCTACGAGCAGTACTTC.

This clone was detected a few times. The V call is TRBV7-2, the J call TRBJ1-2, with TRBD1 matching over 9 bases. Unmatched junction bases numbered 3, after V lost 0 bases and J lost 7 bases. From germline, CDR1 is SGHTA and CDR2 FQGNSA. The CDR3 is 14 amino acids. CDR3 in DNA: TGTGCCAGCAGCTTAGCCGGGACAGGGTTTGGCTACACCTTC. Translating it yields CASSLAGTGFGYTF.

This clone was counted between two and nine times. CDR3 residues: CATSRDSGIYGYTF. DNA for the CDR3: TGTGCCACCAGCAGAGATTCAGGGATCTATGGCTACACCTTC. This chain joins TRBV15 and TRBJ1-2, with a weak D call TRBD1 (5 bases). Per germline, CDR1 LNHNV and CDR2 YYDKDF (reference sequence). The V end lost 0 bases, the J end lost 4 bases, and 9 bases lay between the germline ends. The CDR3 is 14 amino acids.

This clone came up a few times. This chain links TRBV29-1 with TRBJ1-1; D is undetermined. Trimming removed 7 bases from V and 5 bases from J, with 11 bases in between. Looked up from germline, CDR1 is SQVTM and CDR2 is ANQGSEA. This CDR3 contains 11 residues. The CDR3 nucleotides are TGCAGCGCCCTATTTTGGACTGAAGCTTTCTTT. Protein: CSALFWTEAFF.

V is TRBV10-3 and J is TRBJ2-7; 12 positions match TRBD1. The CDR3 contains 12 residues. Per germline, CDR1 ENHRY and CDR2 SYGVKD. The ends lost 9 bases at V and 7 bases at J; junction bases unmatched: 4. The CDR3 is CAIRDRGLEQYF. The CDR3 DNA follows: TGTGCCATTCGGGACAGGGGGCTTGAGCAGTACTTC.

The rearrangement joins TRBV25-1 to TRBJ2-1; 8 positions agree with TRBD2. CDR1 and CDR2 from the germline V gene are MGHDK and SYGVNS. Trimming cost V 7 bases and J 9 bases; bases outside gene matches: 8. The CDR3 loop spans 13 amino acids. The CDR3 DNA follows: TGTGCCAGCATGACGGGGGGGGCCCTTGAGCAGTTCTTC. Translating gives CASMTGGALEQFF.

CDR3 DNA sequence: TGTGCCAGCAGCCTATCCGGGACAGGGACTAACACTGAAGCTTTCTTT. This gives the protein CASSLSGTGTNTEAFF. This rearrangement joins TRBV7-2 to TRBJ1-1; 9 positions agree with TRBD1. CDR1 is SGHTA and CDR2 is FQGNSA in the germline V gene. The CDR3 consists of 16 residues. Unmatched junction bases numbered 9, after V lost 5 bases and J lost 2 bases. Full variable domain (missing parts from reference TRBV7-2 and TRBJ1-1): GAGVSQSPSNKVTEKGKDVELRCDPISGHTALYWYRQSLGQGLEFLIYFQGNSAPDKSGLPSDRFSAERTGGSVSTLTIQRTQQEDSAVYLCASSLSGTGTNTEAFFGQGTRLTVV.

This clone was seen a handful of times. V and J are TRBV4-2 and TRBJ1-2; the match to TRBD1 covers 8 bases. Trimming at V came to 4 bases and at J to 1 base, leaving 5 bases not matched to a gene. This CDR3 spans 15 amino acids. CDR1 is LGHNA, CDR2 YNFKEQ, per germline. CDR3: CASSLGQGGNYGYTF. The CDR3 bases are TGTGCCAGCAGCCTCGGACAGGGAGGTAACTATGGCTACACCTTC.

This chain connects TRBV30 to TRBJ2-1, with D possibly TRBD1 on 5 matching bases. Trimming stripped 1 base from V and 3 bases from J, with 10 bases between. Germline CDR1 reads GTSNPN; CDR2 reads SVGIG (reference sequence). This CDR3 has 14 residues. CDR3 sequence reads: CAWSERTNYNEQFF. The CDR3 DNA reads TGTGCCTGGAGTGAAAGGACAAACTACAATGAGCAGTTCTTC.

The V gene is TRBV7-9, the J gene TRBJ2-7, with 9 bases lining up with TRBD1. Germline V lookup: CDR1 SEHNR, CDR2 FQNEAQ (reference sequence). This CDR3 has 14 amino acids. V shed 5 bases, J shed 0 bases, and the junction held 2 bases outside the gene matches. In DNA, the CDR3 is TGTGCCAGCAGCCCGACAGGGGGCTCCTACGAGCAGTACTTC. As protein: CASSPTGGSYEQYF.

CDR3 nucleotide sequence: TGTGCCAGCAGCGTACGGAGGGCAGATACGCAGTATTTT. It translates to CASSVRRADTQYF. This rearrangement joins TRBV9 to TRBJ2-3, with D tentatively TRBD2 (6 bases). CDR3 length: 13 amino acids. V was shortened by 1 base and J by 4 bases, with 7 bases between the two germline ends. Germline V gene data show CDR1 as SGDLS and CDR2 as YYNGEE.

A single count supports this clone. The rearrangement joins TRBV28 to TRBJ2-2; D call uncertain. CDR1 and CDR2 from the germline V gene are MDHEN and SYDVKM. The CDR3 runs to 14 residues. Trimming removed 7 bases at V and 1 base at J, with 10 bases between. The CDR3 protein is CASMRSLNTGELFF. CDR3 DNA sequence: TGTGCCAGCATGCGGTCCTTGAACACCGGGGAGCTGTTTTTT.